The subject of this entry is one T cell receptor beta chain. These data come from a study of regulatory T cells in long-lasting Graves disease. Germline-derived CDR1 and CDR2 are LGHDT and YNNKEL (reference sequence). This CDR3 contains 12 residues. Trimming took 0 bases from V and 12 from J, leaving 6 bases between them. Building of the TCR beta libraries involved iRepertoire HTBI primers and Arm-PCR of CDR3 regions. In the authors' workflow: Identification across samples found about 61 TRBV and approximately 15 TRBJ segments. MiXCR was run by TCRdb on the multiplex PCR reads, yielding one entry per CDR3 protein. For this entry, the V and J calls and clone size follow TCRdb and not the study's own pipeline. The sample shows about 540,000 distinct CDR3 sequences, roughly 13% of them seen only once. As to time point: newly diagnosed GD, antithyroid drugs for less than 3 months. Making the TCR library involved RNA that had been extracted from PBMCs. As collected, the peripheral blood samples measured 7 to 9.5 milliliters each and went into EDTA tubes.

These data were also reused for a study on T cells in Graves' hyperthyroidism and ophthalmopathy.

Here the sequenced sample was peripheral blood mononuclear cells (PBMCs), taken at new diagnosis, from a patient treated with antithyroid drugs. This TCR derives from a man aged 25-40 years with Graves disease. The genes are TRBV3-1 and TRBJ1-6, with D possibly matching TRBD1 (6 bases). The CDR3 loop reads CASSQEDRPLHF. For the CDR3, the DNA is TGTGCCAGCAGCCAAGAGGACAGACCCCTCCACTTT.